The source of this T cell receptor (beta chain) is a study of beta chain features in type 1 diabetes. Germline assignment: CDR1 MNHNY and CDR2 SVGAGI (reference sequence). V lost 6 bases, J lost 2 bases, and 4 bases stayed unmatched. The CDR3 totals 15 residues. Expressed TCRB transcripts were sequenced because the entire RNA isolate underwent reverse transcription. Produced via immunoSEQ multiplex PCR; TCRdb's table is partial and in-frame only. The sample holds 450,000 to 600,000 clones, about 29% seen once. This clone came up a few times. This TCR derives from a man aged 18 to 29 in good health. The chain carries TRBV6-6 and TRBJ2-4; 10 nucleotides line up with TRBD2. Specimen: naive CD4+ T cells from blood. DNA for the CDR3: TGTGCCAGCAGAGGGACTAGCGTAACCAAAAACATTCAGTACTTC. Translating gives CASRGTSVTKNIQYF.